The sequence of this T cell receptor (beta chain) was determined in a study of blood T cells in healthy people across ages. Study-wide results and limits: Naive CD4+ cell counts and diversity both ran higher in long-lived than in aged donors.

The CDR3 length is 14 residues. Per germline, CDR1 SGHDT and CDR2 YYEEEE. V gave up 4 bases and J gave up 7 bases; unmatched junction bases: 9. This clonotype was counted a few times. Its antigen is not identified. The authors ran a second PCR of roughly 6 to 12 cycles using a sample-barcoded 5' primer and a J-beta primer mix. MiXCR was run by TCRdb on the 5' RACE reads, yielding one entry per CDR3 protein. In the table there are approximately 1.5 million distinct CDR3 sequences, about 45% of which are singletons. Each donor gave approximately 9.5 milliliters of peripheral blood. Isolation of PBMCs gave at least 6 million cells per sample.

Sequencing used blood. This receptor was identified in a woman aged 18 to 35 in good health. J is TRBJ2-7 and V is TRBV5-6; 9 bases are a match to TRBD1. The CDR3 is CASSPPGTGIEQYF. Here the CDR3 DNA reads TGTGCCAGCAGCCCCCCCGGGACAGGGATTGAGCAGTACTTC.